The 15 T cell receptor beta chains reported below all come from one sample, sequenced in a study of T cells after yellow fever vaccination. TCRdb re-derived calls from the 5' RACE reads in MiXCR, one entry per CDR3 protein. The profile shows 300,000 to 350,000 distinct CDR3 sequences, 3% to 4.5% of them singletons. Sequencing was performed on PBMCs, taken 5 days after the yellow fever booster vaccination. Source of these receptors: a man in his late teens or twenties who received the YFV17D yellow fever vaccine.

The chain uses TRBV27 and TRBJ1-4, with a tentative D call TRBD1 (5 bases). Trimming removed 3 bases at V and 6 bases at J, with 14 bases between. The germline CDR1 and CDR2 sequences are MNHEY and SMNVEV (reference sequence). The CDR3 contains 15 residues. The CDR3 nucleotides read TGTGCCAGCAGTTTTTCCGGGACGGTTTATGAAAAACTGTTTTTT. Protein product: CASSFSGTVYEKLFF.

The table lists this clonotype with many counts. The genes are TRBV10-3 and TRBJ2-2; 7 bases align to TRBD1. The V and J ends lost 4 bases and 4 bases, in that order; junction bases with no gene match: 6. In germline, CDR1 is ENHRY, CDR2 SYGVKD. The CDR3 runs to 15 residues. CDR3 residues: CAISGRTGSTGELFF. Here the CDR3 DNA reads TGTGCCATCAGTGGGAGGACAGGCAGCACCGGGGAGCTGTTTTTT.

Only a few counts were recorded for this clonotype. V and J are TRBV7-9 and TRBJ2-3; TRBD2 agrees at 11 bases. This CDR3 comprises 16 residues. J gave up 2 bases and V 6 bases, and 7 bases lay outside the gene matches. Germline V CDR1 and CDR2: SEHNR, FQNEAQ (reference sequence). The CDR3 DNA follows: TGTGCCAGCAGGTATAGACTAGCGGGGATCACAGATACGCAGTATTTT. Encoded protein: CASRYRLAGITDTQYF.

V is TRBV6-5 and J is TRBJ2-2; no clear D gene. The CDR3 totals 13 residues. The germline V and J ends were trimmed by 7 bases and 0 bases, with 6 bases remaining between them. CDR1 is MNHEY and CDR2 is SVGAGI in the germline V gene. CDR3 DNA: TGTGCCAGCAAGGGCGCGAACACCGGGGAGCTGTTTTTT. Residues: CASKGANTGELFF.

This clonotype was observed a handful of times. The chain has TRBV7-8 and TRBJ2-2; a weak D match, TRBD1 (8 bases). The V end lost 3 bases, the J end lost 9 bases, and 20 bases lay between the germline ends. Germline assignment: CDR1 SGHVS and CDR2 FQNEAQ. The CDR3 has 16 amino acids. CDR3 sequence reads: CASSFQNRGGRRELFF. CDR3 bases: TGTGCCAGCAGCTTCCAAAACAGGGGGGGTAGGAGGGAGCTGTTTTTT.

The chain has TRBV21-1 and TRBJ2-1. TRBV21-1 is designated a pseudogene. The CDR3 consists of 14 residues. DNA of the CDR3: TGTGCCAGCAAGCGACAGGGCTCCTACAATGAGCAGTTCTTC. It encodes CASKRQGSYNEQFF.

This sequence joins TRBV7-9 and TRBJ2-1, with D possibly TRBD1 on 5 matching bases. The CDR3 consists of 16 residues. Germline CDR1 SEHNR, CDR2 FQNEAQ (reference sequence). V lost 3 bases to trimming and J lost 8 bases, with 20 bases between them. CDR3 in amino acids: CASSFRQTHLGDEQFF. As DNA, the CDR3 is TGTGCCAGCAGCTTCCGACAGACACATCTCGGCGATGAGCAGTTCTTC.

This clonotype was observed many times. V usage is TRBV12-3 or TRBV12-4 and J usage is TRBJ1-6; D is possibly TRBD1 (5 bases). This CDR3 contains 14 residues. V was trimmed by 5 bases and J by 4 bases, leaving 9 bases between them. In nucleotides, the CDR3 is TGTGCCAGCAGTGGAACAGGTTATAATTCACCCCTCCACTTT. Amino acids: CASSGTGYNSPLHF.

V gene TRBV7-2 combines with J gene TRBJ1-6; D is unresolved. The CDR3 has 16 amino acids. CDR1 is SGHTA, CDR2 FQGNSA, per germline. Deletions cut 3 bases from V and 0 bases from J, with 9 bases between. The CDR3 bases are TGTGCCAGCAGCTTCCTTACGAGCTCCTATAATTCACCCCTCCACTTT. Translated: CASSFLTSSYNSPLHF.

This clonotype was observed at least ten times. The rearrangement joins TRBV5-1 to TRBJ2-3; 10 positions agree with TRBD2. CDR1 and CDR2 (germline): SGHRS, YFSETQ. V shed 0 bases and J 3 bases; nucleotides not matched to a gene: 4. This CDR3 spans 16 amino acids. The CDR3 coding sequence is TGCGCCAGCAGCTTGGACCTAGCGGGGGCAACAGATACGCAGTATTTT. Translating gives CASSLDLAGATDTQYF.

The rearrangement links TRBV19 to TRBJ1-5; D gene ambiguous. Between the trimmed V and J ends, which lost 0 bases and 7 bases, there was a span of 16 bases. CDR1 and CDR2 from the germline V gene are LNHDA and SQIVND (reference sequence). The CDR3 is made up of 16 amino acids. The CDR3 DNA sequence: TGTGCCAGTAGTATAGATAAGTTCTCAGGAGCACAGCCCCAGCATTTT. Protein sequence: CASSIDKFSGAQPQHF. Using reference TRBV19 and TRBJ1-5 for the parts outside the CDR3, the full variable domain is DGGITQSPKYLFRKEGQNVTLSCEQNLNHDAMYWYRQDPGQGLRLIYYSQIVNDFQKGDIAEGYSVSREKKESFPLTVTSAQKNPTAFYLCASSIDKFSGAQPQHFGDGTRLSIL.

The chain links TRBV5-6 to TRBJ2-3, with 13 bases matching TRBD2. Germline V gene data show CDR1 as SGHDT and CDR2 as YYEEEE. CDR3 length equals 16 residues. Trimming at V came to 4 bases and at J to 5 bases, leaving 7 bases not matched to a gene. CDR3: CASSRRLAGGLDTQYF. The CDR3 coding sequence is TGTGCCAGCAGCCGCCGACTAGCGGGGGGCTTAGATACGCAGTATTTT.

The chain links TRBV11-1 to TRBJ1-1; D unclear. This CDR3 spans 13 amino acids. The germline V and J ends were trimmed by 5 bases and 3 bases, with 10 bases remaining between them. Germline values: CDR1 SGHAT, CDR2 FQDESV (reference sequence). The DNA of the CDR3 is TGTGCCAGCAGCACTCGGACCGACACTGAAGCTTTCTTT. Its translation: CASSTRTDTEAFF.

There are many counts of this clonotype. The genes are TRBV14 and TRBJ1-5; no reliable D call. Trimming removed 4 bases at V and 3 bases at J, with 7 bases between. The length of the CDR3 is 13 residues. The germline gives CDR1 SGHDN, CDR2 FVKESK. CDR3 loop: CASSRGFNQPQHF. Written as DNA, the CDR3 is TGTGCCAGCAGCCGGGGTTTCAATCAGCCCCAGCATTTT.

Ten or more counts support this clonotype. V usage is TRBV6-1 and J usage is TRBJ2-3; 7 nucleotides line up with TRBD1. Germline CDR1 and CDR2: MNHNS and SASEGT. Trimming removed 2 bases from V and 2 bases from J; junction bases left unmatched: 7. The length of the CDR3 is 16 residues. In nucleotides, the CDR3 is TGTGCCAGCAGTGAAAGACAGGGACCGTCCACAGATACGCAGTATTTT. This translates into CASSERQGPSTDTQYF.